This T cell receptor (beta chain) was documented in a study of blood T cell repertoires in COVID-19. Study in general: There were acute and convalescent COVID-19 samples, and they came from the United States, Italy and Spain. The analysed material was cDNA or gDNA that came from T cells, B-cell-depleted T cells, or PBMCs.

Study processing details: For nucleated cells, counts were estimated from reference gene primer amplification. Assay: immunoSEQ multiplex PCR; the TCRdb copy retains only in-frame clones and omits some. The V and J calls and clone size are taken from that table; D and trimming were inferred from the DNA. The data hold about 50,000 clones, with about nine tenths observed a single time. CDR3 length equals 19 residues. Germline CDR1 reads MRHNA; CDR2 reads SNTAGT. Germline trimming cut 3 bases from V and 5 bases from J; bases unmatched to any gene: 13. Sequencing was performed on peripheral blood. This chain connects TRBV6-4 to TRBJ2-3; 14 nucleotides match TRBD2. The clonotype was recovered from a man at least 80 years old with active or convalescent COVID-19. The CDR3 nucleotides are TGTGCCAGCAGTGATTACCCCGGACTAGCGGGGGGCATGGGAGATACGCAGTATTTT. Translated: CASSDYPGLAGGMGDTQYF.